In this sample, the clone carrying this T cell receptor beta chain turned up many times. Antigen specificity is unknown. The data derive from a study of metastatic and nonmetastatic thyroid tumors. At the level of the study: The comparison covered peripheral blood and tumor or nodule tissue in malignant and benign thyroid patients. Points from the study as a whole: According to reports, the diversity of TCR beta was significantly higher in malignant thyroid tumors than in benign nodules, and this held in both blood and tumor samples.

Among the patients, none had received any treatment before thyroid surgery. This CDR3 is built from 12 residues. The germline V and J ends were trimmed by 5 bases and 10 bases, with 12 bases remaining between them. Germline lookup yields CDR1 LNHDA and CDR2 SQIVND (reference sequence). In the study's own analysis: Clinicopathological groups supplied CDR3 differences that were used to build a distant-metastasis classifier for papillary thyroid cancer. TCRdb re-clonotyped the PCR reads through MiXCR. What appears here as the V and J calls and clone size reflects TCRdb's work, not the paper's. The sample has 20,000 to 30,000 clones; around an eighth are singletons.

The receptor was isolated from a female donor with papillary thyroid cancer or a benign thyroid nodule (not recorded which). Some clones in this sample may be carry-over from other donors' samples. Sample: blood. The V gene is TRBV19, the J gene TRBJ2-1; unclear D gene. The CDR3 DNA reads as TGTGCCAGTAGTCCGAGAAGATTCGAGCAGTTCTTC. This gives the protein CASSPRRFEQFF.